This is a list of T cell receptor beta chains from one sample in a study of tumor and adjacent non-tumor tissue in lung cancer. TCRdb re-called the multiplex PCR reads through MiXCR, storing one row per CDR3 protein. The profile covers fewer than 100,000 distinct CDR3 sequences, with approximately 81% appearing a single time and around half taken by the ten largest. The sample consisted of distant non-tumor lung tissue. The receptors shown here come from a man in his sixties with non-small cell lung cancer. Both conserved end residues are part of each CDR3. Fields, in order: D gene, V gene, clone size, J gene, CDR3 DNA, CDR3 protein. D genes are given only for firm matches. Size tells how often a clone was seen (once, few, many) or the class of an expanded clone, and some rows leave it out.

>.|TRBV6-5|.|TRBJ2-1
TGTGCCAGCATTTACTCGTACAGACCGAACTCCTACAATGAGCAGTTCTTC
CASIYSYRPNSYNEQFF
>.|TRBV11-2|.|TRBJ1-4
TGTGCCAGTAGCTTAGTCCCGCAGCGTAGTCCTGATGAAAAACTGTTTTTT
CASSLVPQRSPDEKLFF
>TRBD1|TRBV4-1|.|TRBJ2-7
TGCGCCAGCAGCCAGGCCGGGACAGGGAAGTATAAGCAGTACTTC
CASSQAGTGKYKQYF
>.|TRBV6-1|once|TRBJ2-1
TGTGCCTGCAGTGATGCTGCGGGATGTCACAATGAGCAGTTCTTC
CACSDAAGCHNEQFF
>.|TRBV28|.|TRBJ2-3
TGTGCCAGTAGTTTAAATGGGAGTCTTAGCACAGATACGCAGTATTTT
CASSLNGSLSTDTQYF
>.|TRBV6-2/TRBV6-3|.|TRBJ2-3
TGTGCCAGCGTAGAAGGGCGCCCGAATTCAGAAACAGATACGCAGTATTTT
CASVEGRPNSETDTQYF
>.|TRBV20-1|.|TRBJ2-7
TGCAGTGCTAATGCGATCACCTGCGAGCAGTACTTC
CSANAITCEQYF
>TRBD2|TRBV11-2|.|TRBJ2-2
TGTGCCAGCAGCTTAGCGCGGGAGACCGGGAAGCTGTTTTTT
CASSLARETGKLFF
>TRBD2|TRBV6-1|.|TRBJ2-2
TGTGCCAGCAGCTCCGGCACTAGCGCTAACACCGAGGAGCTGTTTTTT
CASSSGTSANTEELFF
>.|TRBV20-1|.|TRBJ2-1
TGCAGTGCCAGTGCGCTCACCTACGAGCAGTTCTTC
CSASALTYEQFF
>.|TRBV29-1|.|TRBJ2-3
TGCAGCGTTCTTACAGCCACAGATAGACAGTATTTT
CSVLTATDRQYF
>TRBD1|TRBV11-2|.|TRBJ2-5
TGTGCTAGCAACTCCGGACAGGTTCTGGAGACCCAGTATTTC
CASNSGQVLETQYF
>.|TRBV6-2/TRBV6-3|.|TRBJ2-1
TGTGCCAGCAGACCGGACTTCCCCAATAAGCAGTTCTTC
CASRPDFPNKQFF
>TRBD1|TRBV20-1|.|TRBJ1-5
TGTAGTGCAACCCCAGGGGGGGATCAGTCCCAGCATTTT
CSATPGGDQSQHF
>TRBD1|TRBV11-1|.|TRBJ2-7
TGTGCCAGCAGCACGGACAGGGCTGGGGAGCATTACTTC
CASSTDRAGEHYF
>TRBD2|TRBV11-1|.|TRBJ2-7
TGTACCAGCAGCGACCCCGGGACTAATGAACTCGGGGAGCAGTACTTC
CTSSDPGTNELGEQYF
>.|TRBV11-2|.|TRBJ2-5
TGTGCCAGCAGCTCTACAGGGAAAGAGATTCAGGACTTC
CASSSTGKEIQDF
>.|TRBV11-3|.|TRBJ2-4
TGTGCCAGCAGCTCATCCGGGACACTCATCAAAAACATTCAGTACTTC
CASSSSGTLIKNIQYF
>TRBD2|TRBV29-1|.|TRBJ2-1
TGCAGCCTGAATGGGAGCCGGGAGGGCCCCTACAATGAGCAGTTCTTC
CSLNGSREGPYNEQFF
>.|TRBV7-3|.|TRBJ2-1
TGTGCAAGCAGCCCTGACGCAGGGTTCGTTTACAATGAGCAGTTCTTC
CASSPDAGFVYNEQFF
>.|TRBV12-3/TRBV12-4|many|TRBJ1-1
TGTGCCAGCAGCAGAGGGGGGAACACTGAAGCTTTCTTT
CASSRGGNTEAFF
>.|TRBV12-3/TRBV12-4|.|TRBJ1-5
TGTGCGAGTAGTTTGGTCCTCAGGGAGGGCAATCAGCCTCAGCATTTT
CASSLVLREGNQPQHF
>.|TRBV20-1|once|TRBJ1-2
TGCAGTGCTGCCCCAGAGACTATTGATGGCTACACATTC
CSAAPETIDGYTF
>.|TRBV11-3|once|TRBJ1-2
TGTGCCAGCAGCAGCCCGATCTCGGGGGCTAACTATGGCTACGCCTTT
CASSSPISGANYGYAF
>TRBD2|TRBV20-1|.|TRBJ2-1
TGCAATGCTGACTCAGCGGGGGGACCGTTGAATGAGCAGTTCTTC
CNADSAGGPLNEQFF
>.|TRBV11-2|.|TRBJ2-7
TGTACCAGCGGGCTAGCCTACGAGCAGTATTTC
CTSGLAYEQYF
>.|TRBV5-4|many|TRBJ2-3
TGTGCCAGCAGCTTAAACCCGGGCACAGATACGCAGTATTTT
CASSLNPGTDTQYF
>.|TRBV12-3/TRBV12-4|.|TRBJ2-7
TGTACCAGCAATTCAGACACCACTTTTAAGCGGTACTTC
CTSNSDTTFKRYF
>.|TRBV29-1|.|TRBJ2-2
TGCAGCGTCCAGGGACGGGGGAACACCGGTGAGCTGTTTTTT
CSVQGRGNTGELFF
>.|TRBV28|.|TRBJ1-5
TGTGCCAGCAGTTTATTTTACACGGGGGAATGGGGTCAGTCCCAGCATTTT
CASSLFYTGEWGQSQHF
>.|TRBV10-3|.|TRBJ2-3
TGTGCCATCAGTGAGTCGGGTAGACAAGACACAGATACGCAGTATTTT
CAISESGRQDTDTQYF
>TRBD1|TRBV28|few|TRBJ2-5
TGTACCAGCAGAGATCAACAGGGGGCTGGTGAGACCCAGTACTTC
CTSRDQQGAGETQYF
>.|TRBV4-3|.|TRBJ2-1
TGCGCCAGCAGCCTTAACAACAGGACCTACAATGAGCAGTTCTTC
CASSLNNRTYNEQFF
>.|TRBV20-1|.|TRBJ1-5
TGCAGTGCTGAAGCAGGTGGGCCCCAGCATTTT
CSAEAGGPQHF
>.|TRBV20-1|.|TRBJ1-2
TGCAGTGCTGCCCCAGAGACTACTGAAGGCCACACCTTC
CSAAPETTEGHTF
>.|TRBV11-2|.|TRBJ2-5
TGTGACAGCATCTCCTCAATGGGGGGGCCAAAGGAGACCCAGTACTTC
CDSISSMGGPKETQYF
>.|TRBV12-3/TRBV12-4|many|TRBJ2-2
TGTGCCAGCAGTTCGATACAGTTCGGGGAGCTGTTTTTT
CASSSIQFGELFF
>.|TRBV11-2|.|TRBJ2-7
TGTGCCAGTAGCTTAATCCCCGATGCCCTCAAAGACTACGAGCAGTACTTC
CASSLIPDALKDYEQYF
>TRBD2|TRBV20-1|.|TRBJ2-7
TGCAATACTAGCGGGAGCGGCTACGAGCAGTATTTC
CNTSGSGYEQYF
>TRBD2|TRBV6-2/TRBV6-3|.|TRBJ2-7
TGTGCTAGCAGTTACGTGGGACTAGCGGGAGGGAAGAACGCGCAGTACTTC
CASSYVGLAGGKNAQYF
>.|TRBV5-6|.|TRBJ2-6
TGTGCCAGCAATACAGGAATCTCTGGGGCCAACGTCCTGTCCTTC
CASNTGISGANVLSF